This TCR beta chain was recovered during a study of T cell responses to AZD1222 COVID-19 vaccine. Trimming removed 4 bases from V and 9 bases from J, with 7 bases in between. Per germline, CDR1 SNHLY and CDR2 FYNNEI. This CDR3 contains 11 residues. TCRdb's copy holds only in-frame clones and misses some; the assay was immunoSEQ multiplex PCR. Of more than 110,000 clones detected, roughly 91% appear once; the ten largest clones hold roughly 9.1%. The input for sequencing was peripheral blood, taken on day 0 of AZD1222 vaccination. The rearrangement links TRBV2 to TRBJ2-1; D is ambiguous. This clonotype originated in an adult in good health. CDR3 DNA: TGTGCCAGCAGTGTGGTTTTTGAGCAGTTCTTC. This gives the protein CASSVVFEQFF.